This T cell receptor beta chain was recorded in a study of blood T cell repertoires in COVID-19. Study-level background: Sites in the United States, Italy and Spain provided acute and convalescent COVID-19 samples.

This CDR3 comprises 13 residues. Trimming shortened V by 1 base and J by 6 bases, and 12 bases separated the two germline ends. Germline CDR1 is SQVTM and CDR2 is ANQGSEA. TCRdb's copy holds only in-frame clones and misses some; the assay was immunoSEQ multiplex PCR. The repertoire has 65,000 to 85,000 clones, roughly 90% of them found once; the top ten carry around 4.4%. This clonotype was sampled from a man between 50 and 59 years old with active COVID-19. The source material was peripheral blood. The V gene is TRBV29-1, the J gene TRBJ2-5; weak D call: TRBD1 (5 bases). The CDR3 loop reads CSVEVPGRQTQYF. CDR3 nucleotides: TGCAGCGTTGAAGTCCCAGGGCGGCAGACCCAGTACTTC.